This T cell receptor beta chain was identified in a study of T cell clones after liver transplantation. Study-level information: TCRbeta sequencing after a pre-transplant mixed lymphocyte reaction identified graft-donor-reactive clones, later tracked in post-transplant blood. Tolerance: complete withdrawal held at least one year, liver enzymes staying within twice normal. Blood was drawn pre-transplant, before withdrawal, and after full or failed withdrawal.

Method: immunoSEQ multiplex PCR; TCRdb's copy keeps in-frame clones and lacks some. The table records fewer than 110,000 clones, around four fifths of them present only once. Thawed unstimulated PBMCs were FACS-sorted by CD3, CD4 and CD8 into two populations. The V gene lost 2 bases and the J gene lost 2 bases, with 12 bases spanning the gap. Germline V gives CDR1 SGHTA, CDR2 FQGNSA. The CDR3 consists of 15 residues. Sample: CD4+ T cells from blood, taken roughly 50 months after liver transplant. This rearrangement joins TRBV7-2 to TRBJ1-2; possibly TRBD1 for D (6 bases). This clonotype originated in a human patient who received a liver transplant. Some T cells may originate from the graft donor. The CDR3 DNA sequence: TGTGCCAGCAGCTTACCACCCACAGGGAACTATGGCTACACCTTC. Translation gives CASSLPPTGNYGYTF.